These T cell receptor beta chains were read from a single sample in a study of technical replicates of blood from four donors. The repertoire was sequenced with immunoSEQ multiplex PCR; TCRdb's copy has only in-frame clones and lacks some. The sample comprises more than 45,000 clones, approximately 94% of which are singletons, and roughly 3.1% rests with the top ten. Sequencing was performed on PBMCs. These receptors came from a human donor in good health. Some clones in this sample may be carry-over from other donors' samples. The CDR3 runs from the conserved cysteine through the conserved F or W. Each record gives: CDR3 length, V gene, clone size, J gene, D gene, CDR3 DNA, CDR3 protein. The D gene is left open where the match is weak. Clone size is stated in some rows and not others, as once, few, many or a class when expanded.

cdr3_length: 13
v_call: TRBV9
clone_size: once
j_call: TRBJ2-5
d_call: -
cdr3_nt: TGTGCCAGCAGCTTAGCTCCGCAAGAGACCCAGTACTTC
cdr3_aa: CASSLAPQETQYF

cdr3_length: 15
v_call: TRBV19
clone_size: -
j_call: TRBJ1-1
d_call: -
cdr3_nt: TGTGCCAGTAGTATTCGCGGGGTTCGGCACACTGAAGCTTTCTTT
cdr3_aa: CASSIRGVRHTEAFF

cdr3_length: 15
v_call: TRBV6-5
clone_size: -
j_call: TRBJ2-1
d_call: -
cdr3_nt: TGTGCCAGCAGTTACTCGGTCGCAGGTTACAATGAGCAGTTCTTC
cdr3_aa: CASSYSVAGYNEQFF

cdr3_length: 14
v_call: TRBV5-1
clone_size: -
j_call: TRBJ1-1
d_call: -
cdr3_nt: TGCGCCAGCAGCCTGGCGGGGGGAAACACTGAAGCTTTCTTT
cdr3_aa: CASSLAGGNTEAFF

cdr3_length: 17
v_call: TRBV5-1
clone_size: -
j_call: TRBJ1-1
d_call: TRBD1
cdr3_nt: TGCGCCAGCAGCTTGGCTCGGACAGGGGGGGGGTACACTGAAGCTTTCTTT
cdr3_aa: CASSLARTGGGYTEAFF

cdr3_length: 14
v_call: TRBV28
clone_size: once
j_call: TRBJ1-2
d_call: -
cdr3_nt: TGTGCCAGCACCTTGCTAGGGGCGGACTATGGCTACACCTTC
cdr3_aa: CASTLLGADYGYTF

cdr3_length: 11
v_call: TRBV5-6
clone_size: once
j_call: TRBJ2-5
d_call: -
cdr3_nt: TGTGCCAGCAGCGTCAAGCAGACCCAGTACTTC
cdr3_aa: CASSVKQTQYF

cdr3_length: 13
v_call: TRBV5-3
clone_size: -
j_call: TRBJ1-2
d_call: -
cdr3_nt: TGTGCCAGAAGCTTGATGGGGGCTAATGGCTACACCTTC
cdr3_aa: CARSLMGANGYTF

cdr3_length: 18
v_call: TRBV6-4
clone_size: -
j_call: TRBJ2-1
d_call: TRBD2
cdr3_nt: TGTGCCAGCAGTGTCTCGACAGACGAGGTAGCGGGGGACAATGAGCAGTTCTTC
cdr3_aa: CASSVSTDEVAGDNEQFF

cdr3_length: 15
v_call: TRBV18
clone_size: -
j_call: TRBJ2-5
d_call: TRBD1
cdr3_nt: TGTGCCAGCTCACGCCGGGACAGGGGAAGGGAGACCCAGTACTTC
cdr3_aa: CASSRRDRGRETQYF

cdr3_length: 14
v_call: TRBV6-5
clone_size: -
j_call: TRBJ1-5
d_call: TRBD1
cdr3_nt: TGTGCCAGCAGTACGGACAGGGATAATCAGGCCCAGCATTTT
cdr3_aa: CASSTDRDNQAQHF

cdr3_length: 15
v_call: TRBV6-1
clone_size: few
j_call: TRBJ2-3
d_call: TRBD2
cdr3_nt: TGTGCCAGCAGTGTGCTAGCGGGGAGCACAGATACGCAGTATTTT
cdr3_aa: CASSVLAGSTDTQYF

cdr3_length: 15
v_call: TRBV6-4
clone_size: medium-sized
j_call: TRBJ2-2
d_call: TRBD2
cdr3_nt: TGTGCCAGCAGTGAGGTAGCGGGACACACCGGGGAGCTGTTTTTT
cdr3_aa: CASSEVAGHTGELFF

cdr3_length: 13
v_call: TRBV7-9
clone_size: -
j_call: TRBJ2-1
d_call: TRBD2
cdr3_nt: TGTGCCAGCAGCTCCAGCGGGAGGAATGAGCAGTTCTTC
cdr3_aa: CASSSSGRNEQFF

cdr3_length: 15
v_call: TRBV5-4
clone_size: -
j_call: TRBJ2-5
d_call: -
cdr3_nt: TGTGCCAGCAGCCTCGGGTCTGCGTGGAAAGAGACCCAGTACTTC
cdr3_aa: CASSLGSAWKETQYF

cdr3_length: 12
v_call: TRBV18
clone_size: -
j_call: TRBJ1-5
d_call: TRBD1
cdr3_nt: TGTGCCAGCTCTGACAGGGACCAGCCCCAGCATTTT
cdr3_aa: CASSDRDQPQHF

cdr3_length: 12
v_call: TRBV27
clone_size: -
j_call: TRBJ1-2
d_call: -
cdr3_nt: TGTGCCAGCAAACAGGACGGGGGTGGCTACACCTTC
cdr3_aa: CASKQDGGGYTF

cdr3_length: 13
v_call: TRBV18
clone_size: -
j_call: TRBJ2-7
d_call: -
cdr3_nt: TGTGCCAGCTCACCAACAGGAGTCTACGAGCAGTACTTC
cdr3_aa: CASSPTGVYEQYF

cdr3_length: 14
v_call: TRBV5-1
clone_size: -
j_call: TRBJ1-4
d_call: TRBD1
cdr3_nt: TGCGCCAGCAGCCCGGGGACAGGGGATGAAAAACTGTTTTTT
cdr3_aa: CASSPGTGDEKLFF

cdr3_length: 16
v_call: TRBV6-5
clone_size: -
j_call: TRBJ2-2
d_call: -
cdr3_nt: TGTGCCAGCAGTTACTCGATCGCAACAGCAGCCGGGGAGCTGTTTTTT
cdr3_aa: CASSYSIATAAGELFF

cdr3_length: 16
v_call: TRBV7-9
clone_size: -
j_call: TRBJ1-2
d_call: -
cdr3_nt: TGTGCCAGCAGCTACCCCGCAGGCAGGGATCACTATGGCTACACCTTC
cdr3_aa: CASSYPAGRDHYGYTF

cdr3_length: 15
v_call: TRBV5-4
clone_size: -
j_call: TRBJ2-7
d_call: TRBD1
cdr3_nt: TGTGCCAGCAAACTAGGCGGGACAGGGACGGGGGAGCAGTACTTC
cdr3_aa: CASKLGGTGTGEQYF

cdr3_length: 15
v_call: TRBV2
clone_size: -
j_call: TRBJ2-1
d_call: TRBD2
cdr3_nt: TGTGCCAGTAAGGGGGGGACTAGCGGGTACAATGAGCAGTTCTTC
cdr3_aa: CASKGGTSGYNEQFF

cdr3_length: 14
v_call: TRBV7-2
clone_size: -
j_call: TRBJ1-1
d_call: TRBD1
cdr3_nt: TGTGCCAGCAGCCCTGGGACAGCGAACACTGAAGCTTTCTTT
cdr3_aa: CASSPGTANTEAFF

cdr3_length: 14
v_call: TRBV7-9
clone_size: -
j_call: TRBJ1-4
d_call: -
cdr3_nt: TGTGCCAGCAGTGAAAGGGGGACTAATGAAAAACTGTTTTTT
cdr3_aa: CASSERGTNEKLFF

cdr3_length: 15
v_call: TRBV5-6
clone_size: -
j_call: TRBJ2-4
d_call: -
cdr3_nt: TGTGCCAGCAGCCCCCGACAACTAGCCAAAAACATTCAGTACTTC
cdr3_aa: CASSPRQLAKNIQYF

cdr3_length: 17
v_call: TRBV5-1
clone_size: once
j_call: TRBJ2-6
d_call: -
cdr3_nt: TGCGCCAGCAGCGCCCGATATAGTCCCTCTGGGGCCAACGTCCTGACTTTC
cdr3_aa: CASSARYSPSGANVLTF

cdr3_length: 12
v_call: TRBV14
clone_size: -
j_call: TRBJ2-4
d_call: -
cdr3_nt: TGTGCCAGCAGCCAAACAAGGGGCAGGCAGTACTTC
cdr3_aa: CASSQTRGRQYF

cdr3_length: 16
v_call: TRBV4-3
clone_size: -
j_call: TRBJ1-2
d_call: TRBD1
cdr3_nt: TGCGCCAGCAGCCAAGGGACAGGGGGCGCGGGCTATGGCTACACCTTC
cdr3_aa: CASSQGTGGAGYGYTF

cdr3_length: 14
v_call: TRBV4-1
clone_size: -
j_call: TRBJ2-7
d_call: -
cdr3_nt: TGCGCCAGCACCCAAGGGGCTGATTACGGCGAGCAGTACTTC
cdr3_aa: CASTQGADYGEQYF

cdr3_length: 14
v_call: TRBV6-6
clone_size: -
j_call: TRBJ2-7
d_call: TRBD1
cdr3_nt: TGTGCCAGCAGTCCAAACAGGGGAGCGTACGAGCAGTACTTC
cdr3_aa: CASSPNRGAYEQYF

cdr3_length: 14
v_call: TRBV2
clone_size: once
j_call: TRBJ2-2
d_call: TRBD2
cdr3_nt: TGTGCCAGCGGACTAGCGGGGGGGCCCGGGGAGCTGTTTTTT
cdr3_aa: CASGLAGGPGELFF

cdr3_length: 16
v_call: TRBV11-1
clone_size: once
j_call: TRBJ1-2
d_call: -
cdr3_nt: TGTGCCAGCAGCCCCCTGGAGCGGGGGGCTTCGTGGGGCTACACCTTC
cdr3_aa: CASSPLERGASWGYTF

cdr3_length: 13
v_call: TRBV7-9
clone_size: -
j_call: TRBJ2-1
d_call: -
cdr3_nt: TGTGCCAGCACCTCCGGGATGTACAATGAGCAGTTCTTC
cdr3_aa: CASTSGMYNEQFF

cdr3_length: 18
v_call: TRBV7-3
clone_size: once
j_call: TRBJ2-2
d_call: TRBD2
cdr3_nt: TGTGCCAGCAGCTCCGTGGGGTCTTTGCGGGAGTACACCGGGGAGCTGTTTTTT
cdr3_aa: CASSSVGSLREYTGELFF

cdr3_length: 15
v_call: TRBV11-3
clone_size: -
j_call: TRBJ2-6
d_call: -
cdr3_nt: TGTGCCAGCAGCTTATCGGGGGCTGGGGCCAACGTCCTGACTTTC
cdr3_aa: CASSLSGAGANVLTF

cdr3_length: 12
v_call: TRBV6-6
clone_size: -
j_call: TRBJ1-1
d_call: TRBD1
cdr3_nt: TGTGCCAGCAGTTCCGCGGACAGGCGAGCTTTCTTT
cdr3_aa: CASSSADRRAFF

cdr3_length: 15
v_call: TRBV10-1
clone_size: once
j_call: TRBJ2-3
d_call: -
cdr3_nt: TGCGCTCTGAAGCTCTCAGGTGGGTACACAGATACGCAGTATTTT
cdr3_aa: CALKLSGGYTDTQYF

cdr3_length: 15
v_call: TRBV5-8
clone_size: -
j_call: TRBJ1-2
d_call: TRBD1
cdr3_nt: TGTGCCAGCAGCTTTAGACAGGGGGGGAACTATGGCTACACCTTC
cdr3_aa: CASSFRQGGNYGYTF

cdr3_length: 13
v_call: TRBV2
clone_size: -
j_call: TRBJ1-5
d_call: -
cdr3_nt: TGTGCCAGCAGTGACGTAGGCAATCAGCCCCAGCATTTT
cdr3_aa: CASSDVGNQPQHF

cdr3_length: 15
v_call: TRBV7-9
clone_size: few
j_call: TRBJ1-6
d_call: TRBD1
cdr3_nt: TGTGCCAGCAGCGCGGACAGGGGGTCTTATGCACCCCTCCACTTT
cdr3_aa: CASSADRGSYAPLHF

cdr3_length: 15
v_call: TRBV27
clone_size: -
j_call: TRBJ1-6
d_call: TRBD1
cdr3_nt: TGTGCCAGCAGTTTAACACAGGGGACGGTCTCACCCCTCCACTTT
cdr3_aa: CASSLTQGTVSPLHF

cdr3_length: 15
v_call: TRBV4-3
clone_size: -
j_call: TRBJ2-7
d_call: -
cdr3_nt: TGCGCCAGCAGCCAAGATTATGGGGCGATAGACGAGCAGTACTTC
cdr3_aa: CASSQDYGAIDEQYF

cdr3_length: 16
v_call: TRBV7-8
clone_size: -
j_call: TRBJ1-6
d_call: -
cdr3_nt: TGTGCCAGCAGCCCAGCCCGACTAGCGGAGAATTCACCCCTCCACTTT
cdr3_aa: CASSPARLAENSPLHF

cdr3_length: 17
v_call: TRBV4-3
clone_size: -
j_call: TRBJ2-3
d_call: TRBD2
cdr3_nt: TGCGCCAGCAGCCAAGATCTGGGGGGAGGGCCCTCAGATACGCAGTATTTT
cdr3_aa: CASSQDLGGGPSDTQYF

cdr3_length: 11
v_call: TRBV11-1
clone_size: once
j_call: TRBJ1-1
d_call: -
cdr3_nt: TGTGCCAGCAGCTTAGAAGAGGGAGCTTTCTTT
cdr3_aa: CASSLEEGAFF

cdr3_length: 14
v_call: TRBV7-9
clone_size: -
j_call: TRBJ2-1
d_call: TRBD2
cdr3_nt: TGTGCCAGCAGCTTAAATAGCGGGAACAATGAGCAGTTCTTC
cdr3_aa: CASSLNSGNNEQFF

cdr3_length: 16
v_call: TRBV4-1
clone_size: -
j_call: TRBJ1-2
d_call: -
cdr3_nt: TGCGCCAGCAGCCAGCCTAGGGCAGGGCTTACCTATGGCTACACCTTC
cdr3_aa: CASSQPRAGLTYGYTF

cdr3_length: 15
v_call: TRBV5-1
clone_size: -
j_call: TRBJ2-3
d_call: TRBD1
cdr3_nt: TGCGCCAGCAGCTTGGGGGACAGGCGCACAGATACGCAGTATTTT
cdr3_aa: CASSLGDRRTDTQYF

cdr3_length: 12
v_call: TRBV2
clone_size: -
j_call: TRBJ1-1
d_call: TRBD1
cdr3_nt: TGTGCCAGCAGTGTACAGGGGACGGTAGCTTTCTTT
cdr3_aa: CASSVQGTVAFF

cdr3_length: 13
v_call: TRBV7-2
clone_size: -
j_call: TRBJ2-1
d_call: -
cdr3_nt: TGTGCCAGCAGCTTACAGGGGCGCAATGAGCAGTTCTTC
cdr3_aa: CASSLQGRNEQFF